This T cell receptor (beta chain) was recorded in a study of T cell changes during pregnancy in multiple sclerosis. CDR3 length: 15 residues. The V segment lost 0 bases and the J segment 4 bases; nucleotides outside the gene matches: 4. Germline V gene lookup returns CDR1 SGHRS and CDR2 YFSETQ. The data were produced by immunoSEQ multiplex PCR, yet TCRdb's version contains in-frame clones alone and is incomplete. The sample consists of approximately 90,000 clones, around 94% of them appearing once. The rearrangement uses TRBV5-1 and TRBJ2-7; 10 nucleotides match TRBD2. The receptor comes from a female donor with multiple sclerosis, enrolled in a pregnancy study. Material: peripheral blood, obtained in the third trimester of pregnancy. The CDR3: CASSLGLAGTYEQYF. CDR3 nucleotides: TGCGCCAGCAGCTTGGGACTAGCGGGTACTTACGAGCAGTACTTC.